The rows below give T cell receptor beta chains drawn from one sample of a study of T cells in localized non-small cell lung cancer. Assay used: immunoSEQ multiplex PCR; TCRdb lists only in-frame clones, some missing. The sample has approximately 25,000 clones, about 92% seen once. The material was peripheral blood, obtained before any cancer treatment. Source of these receptors: a woman aged 35 to 70 with stage I lung adenocarcinoma. CDR3s include the opening cysteine and the closing phenylalanine or tryptophan. D genes are given only for firm matches. The size field is filled for only some rows; it gives once, few, many or a size class.

v_call	d_call	clone_size	j_call	cdr3_aa	cdr3_nt
TRBV27	NA	NA	TRBJ1-1	CASSARWQVGTEAFF	TGTGCCAGCAGTGCTCGGTGGCAGGTAGGGACTGAAGCTTTCTTT
TRBV18	NA	NA	TRBJ1-1	CASGNQAGSGNTEAFF	TGTGCCAGCGGAAACCAGGCTGGGTCTGGGAACACTGAAGCTTTCTTT
TRBV5-5	NA	NA	TRBJ2-3	CASVSPADTQYF	TGTGCCAGCGTCTCTCCGGCAGATACGCAGTATTTT
TRBV4-2	NA	NA	TRBJ1-3	CASSQGITSVDGNTIYF	TGTGCCAGCAGCCAAGGAATTACTTCAGTGGATGGAAACACCATATATTTT
TRBV7-2	NA	NA	TRBJ2-1	CASKRVQSTYNEQFF	TGTGCCAGCAAGCGGGTTCAATCGACTTACAATGAGCAGTTCTTC
TRBV6-6	TRBD1	few	TRBJ1-2	CASSGQGRGYTF	TGTGCCAGCAGCGGACAGGGTCGGGGCTACACCTTC
TRBV14	NA	NA	TRBJ2-1	CASSQQVNPYNEQFF	TGTGCCAGCAGCCAACAGGTAAACCCCTACAATGAGCAGTTCTTC
TRBV28	NA	NA	TRBJ2-1	CASSYRGQRSNEQFF	TGTGCCAGCAGTTACCGGGGCCAACGGAGCAATGAGCAGTTCTTC
TRBV27	NA	NA	TRBJ1-2	CASSSGRGNYGYTF	TGTGCCAGCAGTTCGGGTAGGGGTAACTATGGCTACACCTTC
TRBV28	NA	NA	TRBJ1-6	CASSLRGWDSPLHF	TGTGCCAGCAGTTTACGGGGGTGGGATTCACCCCTCCACTTT
TRBV7-9	NA	NA	TRBJ1-1	CASSRGGDPFF	TGTGCCAGCAGCCGAGGGGGAGATCCTTTCTTT
TRBV7-3	NA	NA	TRBJ2-5	CASSPRQGETQYF	TGTGCCAGCAGCCCCCGGCAGGGAGAGACCCAGTACTTC
TRBV5-1	NA	NA	TRBJ2-7	CASSSDGSSYEQYF	TGCGCCAGCAGCTCAGACGGGAGCTCCTACGAGCAGTACTTC
TRBV2	NA	NA	TRBJ2-7	CASRKDSAEYEQYF	TGTGCCAGCAGGAAGGACAGCGCCGAATACGAGCAGTACTTC
TRBV7-9	NA	NA	TRBJ2-2	CASSRSSAGELFF	TGTGCCAGCAGCCGTTCTAGCGCCGGGGAGCTGTTTTTT
TRBV5-4	NA	NA	TRBJ2-1	CASSLAGGQGNEQFF	TGTGCCAGCAGCTTAGCTGGAGGGCAGGGGAATGAGCAGTTCTTC